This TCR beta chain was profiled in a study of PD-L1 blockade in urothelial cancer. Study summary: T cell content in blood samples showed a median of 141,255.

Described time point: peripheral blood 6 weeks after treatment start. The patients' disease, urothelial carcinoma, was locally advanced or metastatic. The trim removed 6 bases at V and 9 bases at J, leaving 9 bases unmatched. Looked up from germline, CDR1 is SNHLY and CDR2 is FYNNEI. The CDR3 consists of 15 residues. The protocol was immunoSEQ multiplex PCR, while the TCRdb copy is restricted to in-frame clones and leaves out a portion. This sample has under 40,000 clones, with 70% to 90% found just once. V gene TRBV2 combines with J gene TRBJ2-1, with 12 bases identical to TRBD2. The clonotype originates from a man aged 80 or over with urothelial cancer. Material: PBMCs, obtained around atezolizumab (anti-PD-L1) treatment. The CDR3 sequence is CASSVTSGRMSEQFF. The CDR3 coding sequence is TGTGCCAGCAGCGTCACTAGCGGGAGGATGAGTGAGCAGTTCTTC.